The clone carrying this TCR beta chain has only a few counts. Its specificity is unknown. In TCRdb, the 5' RACE reads were re-called with MiXCR into one record per CDR3 protein. The table has about 550,000 distinct CDR3 sequences, about a fifth seen once. These data belong to a study of identical twins. The CDR3 spans 15 residues. Germline CDR1 and CDR2: SGHRS and YFSETQ. The J segment lost 8 bases and the V segment lost 2 bases, leaving 5 bases of the junction unmatched. Findings and caveats of the study: High-abundance cord blood beta clonotypes had fewer insertions; memory repertoires showed none. Out-of-frame beta sequences exhibited a weaker degree of excess twin sharing.

This same sample was also taken into another study, of yellow fever vaccine responses in identical twins. In that study: Twins reportedly showed a vaccine T cell response that seemed partly convergent and partly personalized.

The clonotype comes from a woman aged 18-30 years in good health. The rearrangement links TRBV5-1 to TRBJ2-1; 12 nucleotides match TRBD1. Material for sequencing was CD4+ T cells sorted from blood. CDR3 DNA: TGCGCCAGCAGCTTAGAGGGACAGGGGGCTGATGAGCAGTTCTTC. It specifies CASSLEGQGADEQFF.